This T cell receptor beta chain stems from a study of blood T cell repertoires in COVID-19 (dated by TCRdb to about 2020). In the study overall: Samples from collaborators originated in the United States, Italy and Spain and spanned both the acute and convalescent phases of COVID-19. The material from the prospective study consisted of cDNA or gDNA derived from T cells, B-cell-depleted T cells, or PBMCs. Deeply sampled blood TCRbeta repertoires from subjects exposed to, actively infected with, or recovered from COVID-19 were included in the dataset. A freely available public database, intended as a resource for researchers studying the immune response to SARS-CoV-2, is where the repertoires were released. The samples were drawn from two sources: the first 160 participants of the ongoing ImmuneRACE study, and fewer than 1,500 subjects contributed by 6 global collaborators. A de-identified subject ID, COVID-19 status, age in years and sex were almost always included in the sample metadata. Where available, HLA class I and class II types were obtained from metadata supplied by the sample provider rather than from assay-based typing.

Whole blood was collected in K2EDTA tubes by collaborating institutions according to the institutions' own protocols. For TCRbeta analysis, collaborators shipped samples in one of three forms: frozen whole blood, isolated PBMCs, or DNA extracted from either of those sample types. Spanning cysteine to phenylalanine, the CDR3 consists of 17 amino acids. CDR3 DNA is the only sequence kept; it has 51 bases, read in frame from the first base. Trimming removed 4 bases from V and 5 bases from J, leaving 18 bases between the germline ends. CDR1 and CDR2 were assigned from the germline V gene as MDHEN and SYDVKM. TCRbeta CDR3 regions were amplified from genomic DNA using the immunoSEQ Assay, a bias-controlled multiplex PCR. The original pipeline was this. Nucleated cell counts per sample were estimated from amplification of reference gene primers within the assay. To quantify the absolute abundance of each unique TCRbeta CDR3 rearrangement, sequence reads were collapsed and filtered. For each sample, productive Simpson clonality was calculated as the square root of Simpson's diversity index over productive rearrangements. TCRdb provides this immuneACCESS table in a form limited to in-frame rearrangements. Some clones are lacking; in checked studies, under half of them reflect an unresolved V gene, and why the rest are absent is not known. V and J calls and clone size are those listed in that table; D and trimming were worked out from the DNA. Within this sample are 100,000 to 110,000 clones, with over 80% of them counted one time only. Together, the top ten hold around an eighth of the sample.

The research as a whole found: Clinical and demographic metadata were provided uncurated, with the amount varying by source and participant.

As for this clone: Its antigen is still unknown. Base quality data are lacking; no much larger clone is found one base away.

This chain joins TRBV28 to TRBJ1-6; the D segment could be TRBD1, given 6 matching bases. The TCR sequence derives from a man in his forties or fifties with active or convalescent COVID-19. The sequenced sample consisted of peripheral blood. The base sequence is TGTGCCAGCAGTTCCCCGGGAGGGGGGAATGATAATTCACCCCTCCACTTT. This sequence encodes CASSSPGGGNDNSPLHF.